This paragraph reports one TCR beta chain. Sequencing used immunoSEQ multiplex PCR; TCRdb keeps in-frame clones, though not all of them. The profile shows some 50,000 clones, 65% to 90% of them singletons. This entry belongs to a study of radiation and T cells in renal cell carcinoma. Germline-derived CDR1 and CDR2 are LGHNA and YNFKEQ. Between the trimmed V and J ends, which lost 0 bases and 7 bases, there was a span of 18 bases. The CDR3 has 17 amino acids. Sample time point: baseline pretreatment blood. As for treatment: 15 Gy SBRT to primary tumor, nephrectomy 4 weeks later. The TCR sequence derives from a woman between 65 and 79 years old with renal cell carcinoma. The chain has TRBV4-2 and TRBJ2-2; TRBD1 is a possible D gene (6 bases). The sample here was blood, taken from a patient whose treatment included radiotherapy and nephrectomy. The CDR3 bases are TGTGCCAGCAGCCAAGATGGCGCAGGGGAGTTGGACGGGGAGCTGTTTTTT. This sequence encodes CASSQDGAGELDGELFF.